The 3 T cell receptor beta chains below all came from one sample that was sequenced in a study of CD8 T cells in ankylosing spondylitis. In TCRdb, the 5' RACE reads were re-called with MiXCR into one record per CDR3 protein. This sample yields roughly 300,000 distinct CDR3 sequences, of which less than 10% are seen a single time; roughly 15% belongs to the top ten. General study points: A TCR beta motif made of eight highly homologous variants seemed typical of ankylosing spondylitis blood.

Their cognate antigens are unknown. The sample consisted of blood, either unsorted or a sorted T cell fraction (not recorded which). These receptors were taken from a male donor with ankylosing spondylitis.

This clonotype has more than one count but fewer than ten. The chain employs TRBV18 and TRBJ2-7; TRBD2 matches at 15 bases. Germline CDR1 is KGHSH and CDR2 is LQKENI. Trimming removed 4 bases from V and 5 bases from J; junction bases left unmatched: 6. This CDR3 region has 16 residues. The CDR3, as DNA: TGTGCCAGCTCACAACCGGGACTAGCGGGAGGTAACGAGCAGTACTTC. Protein: CASSQPGLAGGNEQYF.

There are a few counts of this clonotype. V and J are TRBV6-5 and TRBJ2-3; 8 bases are shared with TRBD1. This CDR3 has 15 residues. V trimming: 2 bases; J trimming: 5 bases; junction bases outside the gene matches: 6. Germline assignment: CDR1 MNHEY and CDR2 SVGAGI. The CDR3 spells CASSYTGQVGDTQYF. The CDR3 nucleotides are TGTGCCAGCAGTTACACGGGACAGGTCGGAGATACGCAGTATTTT.

The J gene is TRBJ2-1, the V gene TRBV2, with TRBD1 identical over 7 bases. The germline V gene has CDR1 SNHLY and CDR2 FYNNEI. J gave up 4 bases and V 6 bases, and 9 bases lay outside the gene matches. CDR3 length: 15 amino acids. The DNA for the CDR3 is TGTGCCAGCAGCCAAGACAGGGCGAATTACAATGAGCAGTTCTTC. It specifies CASSQDRANYNEQFF.